Listed here are 14 T cell receptor beta chains from one sample, sequenced in a study of T cell responses to AZD1222 COVID-19 vaccine. The assay was immunoSEQ multiplex PCR, and TCRdb's table has in-frame clones only and misses some. The sample includes some 120,000 clones, over 75% of them seen just once. Sequences were derived from peripheral blood, sampled on day 0 of AZD1222 vaccination. The receptors shown here come from an adult in good health.

The chain combines TRBV29-1 with TRBJ1-2, with TRBD1 identical over 8 bases. V was pared by 6 bases and J by 8 bases, with 26 bases of the junction left unmatched. The CDR3 totals 18 residues. Germline CDR1 and CDR2: SQVTM and ANQGSEA. The CDR3 nucleotides read TGCAGCGTCTACCGGCCAGGGGGCGCCGACCGGATCCTTGGCGGCTACACCTTC. Its translation: CSVYRPGGADRILGGYTF.

The rearrangement links TRBV19 to TRBJ1-2; maybe TRBD1 (5 bases). The germline V gene has CDR1 LNHDA and CDR2 SQIVND (reference sequence). The CDR3 extends over 17 amino acids. With 2 bases removed from V and 5 bases from J, the gap between germline ends came to 21 bases. The CDR3 DNA sequence: TGTGCCAGTAGTATATACATTGACAGATTCTCCCCGTATGGCTACACCTTC. This sequence encodes CASSIYIDRFSPYGYTF.

The chain joins TRBV6-4 to TRBJ2-1; TRBD2 aligns across 8 bases. The germline gives CDR1 MRHNA, CDR2 SNTAGT. The CDR3 is 14 residues long. V shed 10 bases and J 0 bases; nucleotides not matched to a gene: 5. CDR3 bases: TGTGCCACCCCACTAGCGGCCTCCTACAATGAGCAGTTCTTC. Its protein is CATPLAASYNEQFF.

The chain couples TRBV5-1 to TRBJ2-5, with 14 positions matching TRBD2. Trimming cost V 4 bases and J 6 bases; bases outside gene matches: 8. The germline V gene has CDR1 SGHRS and CDR2 YFSETQ. There are 16 residues in the CDR3. Here the CDR3 reads CASSPGLAGGLKTQYF. The CDR3 region has the DNA TGCGCCAGCAGCCCCGGACTAGCGGGAGGTCTAAAGACCCAGTACTTC.

The chain carries TRBV5-4 and TRBJ2-7, with 9 positions matching TRBD1. Germline CDR1 and CDR2: SGHNT and YYREEE (reference sequence). J gave up 4 bases and V 4 bases, and 6 bases lay outside the gene matches. The CDR3 has 14 amino acids. DNA of the CDR3: TGTGCCAGCAGCCCCGGACAGGGGAGGTACGAGCAGTACTTC. This codes for CASSPGQGRYEQYF.

This clone was observed once. This chain connects TRBV10-3 to TRBJ1-1, with no clear D. The germline CDR1 and CDR2 sequences are ENHRY and SYGVKD. Deletions cut 5 bases from V and 8 bases from J, with 9 bases between. The CDR3 covers 11 residues. CDR3: CAISTGGEAFF. The CDR3 region has the DNA TGTGCCATCAGTACCGGAGGAGAAGCTTTCTTT.

This chain joins TRBV7-9 and TRBJ2-3, with D unclear. Germline loops: CDR1 SEHNR, CDR2 FQNEAQ (reference sequence). The V end was cut by 3 bases, the J end by 2 bases, with 9 bases between. This CDR3 has 14 residues. CDR3 region: CASSFVETTDTQYF. CDR3 nucleotides: TGTGCCAGCAGCTTCGTTGAGACCACAGATACGCAGTATTTT. The whole variable domain, filled in from reference TRBV7-9 and TRBJ2-3, reads DTGVSQNPRHKITKRGQNVTFRCDPISEHNRLYWYRQTLGQGPEFLTYFQNEAQLEKSRLLSDRFSAERPKGSFSTLEIQRTEQGDSAMYLCASSFVETTDTQYFGPGTRLTVL.

This chain links TRBV19 with TRBJ2-2; 14 bases agree with TRBD2. CDR1 and CDR2 (germline): LNHDA, SQIVND (reference sequence). With V trimmed by 3 bases and J by 1 base, 10 bases remained unmatched. The CDR3 runs to 20 residues. Written as DNA, the CDR3 is TGTGCCAGTAGTATCGACAGGGCCGGGACTAGCGGGAGGAACACCGGGGAGCTGTTTTTT. Protein: CASSIDRAGTSGRNTGELFF. Supplemented by reference TRBV19 and TRBJ2-2, the full variable domain reads DGGITQSPKYLFRKEGQNVTLSCEQNLNHDAMYWYRQDPGQGLRLIYYSQIVNDFQKGDIAEGYSVSREKKESFPLTVTSAQKNPTAFYLCASSIDRAGTSGRNTGELFFGEGSRLTVL.

V usage is TRBV7-9 and J usage is TRBJ2-3, with 7 bases lining up with TRBD1. This CDR3 contains 13 residues. The V and J ends lost 9 bases and 4 bases, in that order; junction bases with no gene match: 7. The germline CDR1 and CDR2 sequences are SEHNR and FQNEAQ (reference sequence). CDR3 nucleotide sequence: TGTGCCAGTAAAACAGGGGTCCCAGATACGCAGTATTTT. This gives the protein CASKTGVPDTQYF. Full variable domain (outside the CDR3, taken from reference TRBV7-9 and TRBJ2-3): DTGVSQNPRHKITKRGQNVTFRCDPISEHNRLYWYRQTLGQGPEFLTYFQNEAQLEKSRLLSDRFSAERPKGSFSTLEIQRTEQGDSAMYLCASKTGVPDTQYFGPGTRLTVL.

The rearrangement joins TRBV7-2 to TRBJ2-5; 14 bases line up with TRBD2. The CDR3 length is 16 residues. Losses at the gene ends were 3 bases for V and 5 bases for J; bases not matched to a gene: 5. The germline V gene encodes CDR1 SGHTA and CDR2 FQGNSA. CDR3 protein: CASSLGLAGVKETQYF. For the CDR3, the DNA is TGTGCCAGCAGCTTGGGACTAGCGGGAGTTAAGGAGACCCAGTACTTC.

J is TRBJ1-2 and V is TRBV2; no definite D call. V shed 6 bases and J shed 0 bases, with 8 bases lying between them. The CDR3 is 13 residues long. CDR1 and CDR2 (germline): SNHLY, FYNNEI. This chain's CDR3 is CASSRTPNYGYTF. In DNA form, the CDR3 reads TGTGCCAGCAGCCGGACGCCTAACTATGGCTACACCTTC. The whole variable domain, filled in from reference TRBV2 and TRBJ1-2, reads EPEVTQTPSHQVTQMGQEVILRCVPISNHLYFYWYRQILGQKVEFLVSFYNNEISEKSEIFDDQFSVERPDGSNFTLKIRSTKLEDSAMYFCASSRTPNYGYTFGSGTRLTVV.

This chain connects TRBV11-2 to TRBJ2-2; D ambiguous. V lost 5 bases to trimming and J lost 6 bases, with 16 bases between them. Germline V gene sequence: CDR1 SGHAT, CDR2 FQNNGV. The CDR3 contains 15 residues. The CDR3 sequence is CASSPFLAFAGELFF. The CDR3 DNA follows: TGTGCCAGCAGCCCATTTTTAGCTTTCGCCGGGGAGCTGTTTTTT. Supplemented by reference TRBV11-2 and TRBJ2-2, the full variable domain reads EAGVAQSPRYKIIEKRQSVAFWCNPISGHATLYWYQQILGQGPKLLIQFQNNGVVDDSQLPKDRFSAERLKGVDSTLKIQPAKLEDSAVYLCASSPFLAFAGELFFGEGSRLTVL.

This CDR3 is CAWSAQGIGELFF. DNA for the CDR3: TGTGCCTGGAGCGCTCAGGGTATCGGGGAGCTGTTTTTT. The V call is TRBV30, the J call TRBJ2-2; D possibly corresponds to TRBD1 (5 bases). V was clipped by 3 bases and J by 7 bases, with 12 bases between them. The CDR3 extends over 13 amino acids. CDR1 and CDR2 from the germline V gene are GTSNPN and SVGIG (reference sequence).

This chain links TRBV19 with TRBJ1-5; D not resolved. The germline V gene encodes CDR1 LNHDA and CDR2 SQIVND (reference sequence). V was cut by 2 bases and J by 5 bases, with 7 bases left in between. The CDR3 spans 13 residues. CDR3 region: CASSIRTDQPQHF. The DNA of the CDR3 is TGTGCCAGTAGTATAAGGACGGATCAGCCCCAGCATTTT.